The 32 T cell receptor beta chains reported below all come from one sample, sequenced in a study of T cell clonotyping in hematopoietic cell transplantation. The data were produced by immunoSEQ multiplex PCR, yet TCRdb's version contains in-frame clones alone and is incomplete. The table lists 20,000 or so clones, roughly 84% of them singletons. Sequencing was done on a sample of peripheral blood mononuclear cells. Every receptor here comes from a man aged 55 to 70 in good health. Some clones in this sample may be carry-over from other donors' samples.

This clone has more than one count but fewer than ten. As DNA, the CDR3 is TGTGCCAGCACCTTTCCGGGTGAAGAAGTGGATGGCTACACCTTC. It yields the protein CASTFPGEEVDGYTF. J is TRBJ1-2 and V is TRBV7-9; no definite D call. The CDR3 length is 15 residues. CDR1 and CDR2 from the germline V gene are SEHNR and FQNEAQ (reference sequence). The germline V and J ends were trimmed by 7 bases and 6 bases, with 21 bases remaining between them.

CDR3 in amino acids: CASSLGQDSPQHF. Written as DNA, the CDR3 is TGTGCCAGCAGCTTAGGACAGGACTCGCCCCAGCATTTT. The chain has TRBV11-1 and TRBJ1-5; weak D call: TRBD1 (6 bases). The CDR3 covers 13 residues. CDR1 is SGHAT and CDR2 is FQDESV in the germline V gene (reference sequence). Trimming removed 1 base at V and 9 bases at J, with 10 bases between.

V is TRBV2 and J is TRBJ2-1, with 9 bases fitting TRBD2. V lost 10 bases, J lost 7 bases, and 20 bases stayed unmatched. Germline loops: CDR1 SNHLY, CDR2 FYNNEI. This CDR3 is 17 amino acids long. As DNA, the CDR3 is TGTGCCACCTCTCTCAGCGGGGGGCCCAGATCGGGGAATGAGCAGTTCTTC. Encoded protein: CATSLSGGPRSGNEQFF.

V gene TRBV5-1 combines with J gene TRBJ1-4; 7 nucleotides match TRBD1. The CDR3 has 16 residues. Per germline, CDR1 SGHRS and CDR2 YFSETQ. With V trimmed by 4 bases and J by 6 bases, 12 bases remained unmatched. DNA for the CDR3: TGCGCCAGCAGCCTACTAACGACAGGGTCTGATGAAAAACTGTTTTTT. It translates to CASSLLTTGSDEKLFF.

CDR3 bases: TGTGCCAGCAGCTTGTATGACTCGGGTTCTCTCGAGCAGTACTTC. Amino acid sequence: CASSLYDSGSLEQYF. The chain has TRBV5-4 and TRBJ2-7; no clear D gene. Looked up from germline, CDR1 is SGHNT and CDR2 is YYREEE (reference sequence). The CDR3 loop spans 15 amino acids. Trimming removed 1 base at V and 6 bases at J, with 17 bases between.

This chain joins TRBV7-2 and TRBJ1-2; TRBD1 is a possible D gene (6 bases). The germline CDR1 and CDR2 sequences are SGHTA and FQGNSA. V was pared by 1 base and J by 8 bases, with 14 bases between. The length of the CDR3 is 14 residues. The CDR3 protein is CASSLEQGRGGYTF. The CDR3 bases are TGTGCCAGCAGCTTAGAACAGGGACGGGGCGGCTACACCTTC.

The rearrangement uses TRBV27 and TRBJ1-5; TRBD1 might be the D (6 bases). The CDR3 is 16 amino acids. The germline V and J ends were trimmed by 3 bases and 0 bases, with 12 bases remaining between them. Germline values: CDR1 MNHEY, CDR2 SMNVEV (reference sequence). The CDR3 region is CASSFGRGYSNQPQHF. CDR3 nucleotides: TGTGCCAGCAGTTTTGGCAGGGGTTATAGCAATCAGCCCCAGCATTTT.

This chain joins TRBV7-8 and TRBJ2-3, with D hard to call. The ends were cut back, 2 bases at V and 1 base at J, with 7 bases in the middle. Per the germline V gene, CDR1 is SGHVS and CDR2 is FQNEAQ. The CDR3 has 14 residues. The CDR3 loop reads CASSLNAGTDTQYF. CDR3 nucleotides: TGTGCCAGCAGCTTAAATGCTGGCACAGATACGCAGTATTTT. Complete variable domain (other parts from reference TRBV7-8 and TRBJ2-3): GAGVSQSPRYKVAKRGQDVALRCDPISGHVSLFWYQQALGQGPEFLTYFQNEAQLDKSGLPSDRFFAERPEGSVSTLKIQRTQQEDSAVYLCASSLNAGTDTQYFGPGTRLTVL.

V is TRBV4-2 and J is TRBJ1-6; 8 bases align to TRBD1. The germline V gene has CDR1 LGHNA and CDR2 YNFKEQ. V lost 4 bases to trimming and J lost 7 bases; unmatched junction nucleotides: 15. The CDR3 covers 18 residues. CDR3: CASSRPQWQGTGNSPLHF. The CDR3 DNA reads TGTGCCAGCAGCCGCCCGCAGTGGCAGGGGACAGGAAATTCACCCCTCCACTTT.

CDR3 bases: TGTGCCAGCAGTTTCTTTCGGGGGGCGGCGGAGACCCAGTACTTC. Its translation is CASSFFRGAAETQYF. V and J are TRBV28 and TRBJ2-5; TRBD2 is a possible D gene (7 bases). The germline CDR1 and CDR2 sequences are MDHEN and SYDVKM. CDR3 size: 15 residues. Trimming shortened V by 3 bases and J by 5 bases, and 16 bases separated the two germline ends.

This clone is labeled medium-sized. V and J are TRBV6-5 and TRBJ1-2, with 11 bases that match TRBD1. Losses at the gene ends were 5 bases for V and 7 bases for J; bases not matched to a gene: 6. Germline V gene sequence: CDR1 MNHEY, CDR2 SVGAGI. CDR3 length equals 14 residues. The CDR3 spells CASSPGQGVVGYTF. DNA for the CDR3: TGTGCCAGCAGTCCGGGACAGGGGGTCGTTGGCTACACCTTC.

The genes are TRBV27 and TRBJ2-3, with TRBD1 as a possible D gene (6 bases). Germline V gene lookup returns CDR1 MNHEY and CDR2 SMNVEV (reference sequence). V gave up 3 bases and J gave up 11 bases, with 18 bases separating them. This CDR3 contains 14 residues. In nucleotides, the CDR3 is TGTGCCAGCAGTTTTGGACTGGGGGCCTTCGGGCAGTATTTT. Its translation: CASSFGLGAFGQYF.

This chain connects TRBV12-5 to TRBJ2-5; TRBD1 agrees at 10 bases. Trimming cost V 3 bases and J 1 base; bases outside gene matches: 5. The CDR3 sequence is 16 residues long. Germline V CDR1 and CDR2: LGHNT, FRNRAP. The CDR3 protein is CASGFGTGVSQETQYF. CDR3 in DNA: TGTGCTAGTGGTTTCGGGACAGGGGTCTCCCAAGAGACCCAGTACTTC.

A few counts support this clone. The V call is TRBV28, the J call TRBJ1-6; D is uncertain. Germline V lookup: CDR1 MDHEN, CDR2 SYDVKM. This CDR3 is built from 13 residues. The germline V and J ends were trimmed by 8 bases and 6 bases, with 11 bases remaining between them. The CDR3 spells CASVGIANSPLHF. The CDR3 coding sequence is TGTGCCAGCGTGGGGATAGCTAATTCACCCCTCCACTTT.

The chain recombines TRBV11-1 with TRBJ1-1; TRBD1 agrees at 9 bases. V gave up 4 bases and J gave up 3 bases; unmatched junction bases: 3. CDR1 and CDR2 from the germline V gene are SGHAT and FQDESV (reference sequence). This CDR3 region has 14 residues. CDR3 region: CASSSGQGYTEAFF. Written as DNA, the CDR3 is TGTGCCAGCAGCTCAGGACAGGGGTACACTGAAGCTTTCTTT.

The rearrangement links TRBV27 to TRBJ1-2; D gene uncertain. The germline V gene has CDR1 MNHEY and CDR2 SMNVEV (reference sequence). The CDR3 consists of 14 residues. V was pared by 6 bases and J by 3 bases, with 14 bases between. In DNA form, the CDR3 reads TGTGCCAGCAGAATGACGTGGGTTCACTATGGCTACACCTTC. This encodes CASRMTWVHYGYTF.

The gene calls are TRBV5-1 and TRBJ2-7, with 11 bases that match TRBD2. This CDR3 spans 14 amino acids. Germline CDR1 reads SGHRS; CDR2 reads YFSETQ. The J segment lost 2 bases and the V segment lost 2 bases, leaving 0 bases of the junction unmatched. CDR3 sequence: CASSFSGRAYEQYF. CDR3 DNA: TGCGCCAGCAGCTTTAGCGGGAGGGCCTACGAGCAGTACTTC.

The V call is TRBV4-1, the J call TRBJ1-2; the D is unclear. CDR1 is MGHRA, CDR2 YSYEKL, per germline. V lost 4 bases, J lost 4 bases, and 10 bases lay in between. The CDR3 is made up of 13 amino acids. The CDR3 spells CASSPPGFYGYTF. For the CDR3, the DNA is TGCGCCAGCAGCCCGCCGGGATTCTATGGCTACACCTTC.

J is TRBJ2-7 and V is TRBV6-7; D gene uncertain. TRBV6-7 is reported as an ORF; its role is uncertain. The V end was cut by 0 bases, the J end by 3 bases, with 18 bases between. This CDR3 is 17 amino acids long. DNA for the CDR3: TGTGCCAGCAGTTACTCGGAGACTCGCGAACTCGACTACGAGCAGTACTTC. As protein: CASSYSETRELDYEQYF.

V gene TRBV5-5 combines with J gene TRBJ1-5; 7 nucleotides align to TRBD1. The ends lost 4 bases at V and 1 base at J; junction bases unmatched: 5. The germline CDR1 and CDR2 sequences are SGHKS and YYEKEE (reference sequence). The length of the CDR3 is 15 residues. The CDR3 sequence: CASSRQGISNQPQHF. The CDR3 DNA is TGTGCCAGCAGCCGACAGGGTATCAGCAATCAGCCCCAGCATTTT.

This clone has a handful of counts. The chain employs TRBV28 and TRBJ1-1; D is undetermined. This CDR3 is 12 amino acids long. Germline values: CDR1 MDHEN, CDR2 SYDVKM. V lost 10 bases, J lost 1 base, and 10 bases lay in between. CDR3 DNA: TGTGCCATCCAGAATGAGAACACTGAAGCTTTCTTT. Its translation: CAIQNENTEAFF.

The V call is TRBV15, the J call TRBJ1-6; D is perhaps TRBD1 (6 bases). The CDR3 runs to 14 residues. Trimming cost V 5 bases and J 8 bases, with 13 bases left between them. The germline V gene encodes CDR1 LNHNV and CDR2 YYDKDF (reference sequence). CDR3 loop: CATSGGQWDSPLHF. In DNA, the CDR3 is TGTGCCACCAGCGGGGGGCAGTGGGATTCACCCCTCCACTTT.

As concerns this clone: Distinct nucleotide sequences in the sample also encode this CDR3. The chain couples TRBV5-6 to TRBJ2-7; weak D call: TRBD2 (5 bases). The germline gives CDR1 SGHDT, CDR2 YYEEEE. CDR3 length equals 14 residues. V lost 2 bases and J lost 1, with 10 bases in between. The CDR3 protein is CASSFLADSYEQYF. The CDR3 coding sequence is TGTGCCAGCAGCTTTCTAGCAGATTCCTACGAGCAGTACTTC.

The chain has TRBV30 and TRBJ1-2; 8 bases match TRBD1. Trimming at V came to 8 bases and at J to 4 bases, leaving 9 bases not matched to a gene. The germline V gene encodes CDR1 GTSNPN and CDR2 SVGIG (reference sequence). This CDR3 comprises 13 residues. The DNA for the CDR3 is TGTGCCCTACAGGGGGAACTTATCTATGGCTACACCTTC. Translating it yields CALQGELIYGYTF.

The sample holds a few counts of this clone. The chain is built from TRBV18 and TRBJ1-5, with D possibly being TRBD1 (5 bases). This CDR3 has 13 amino acids. The germline V gene has CDR1 KGHSH and CDR2 LQKENI. The V gene lost 2 bases and the J gene lost 3 bases, with 5 bases spanning the gap. For the CDR3, the DNA is TGTGCCAGCTCACCAGGGACCAATCAGCCCCAGCATTTT. It codes for CASSPGTNQPQHF.

V and J are TRBV2 and TRBJ2-7; 9 bases align to TRBD2. The CDR3 is made up of 15 amino acids. Germline lookup yields CDR1 SNHLY and CDR2 FYNNEI. V lost 1 base and J lost 5; bases outside the gene matches: 6. CDR3: CASSEGSAGGNEQYF. DNA for the CDR3: TGTGCCAGCAGTGAAGGTTCAGCGGGAGGTAACGAGCAGTACTTC.

This clone appeared a single time. The chain employs TRBV29-1 and TRBJ2-7, with 8 bases fitting TRBD2. The length of the CDR3 is 14 residues. Trimming cost V 3 bases and J 4 bases; bases outside gene matches: 8. Germline V gene data show CDR1 as SQVTM and CDR2 as ANQGSEA. CDR3 loop: CSVDMWGGGYEQYF. The CDR3, as DNA: TGCAGCGTTGACATGTGGGGCGGGGGGTACGAGCAGTACTTC.

This chain uses TRBV29-1 with TRBJ2-6; 9 bases align to TRBD1. The V gene's germline CDR1 is SQVTM and CDR2 ANQGSEA. V lost 3 bases to trimming and J lost 2 bases; unmatched junction nucleotides: 2. This CDR3 comprises 15 residues. The CDR3 loop is CSVETGGTGANVLTF. As DNA, the CDR3 is TGCAGCGTTGAGACAGGGGGGACTGGGGCCAACGTCCTGACTTTC.

This clone was observed once. The gene calls are TRBV19 and TRBJ1-2; D unclear. CDR1 and CDR2 from the germline V gene are LNHDA and SQIVND (reference sequence). Between the trimmed V and J ends, which lost 4 bases and 8 bases, there was a span of 11 bases. This CDR3 region has 12 residues. CDR3 amino acids: CASSSPWGGYTF. CDR3 DNA sequence: TGTGCCAGTAGTAGTCCCTGGGGAGGCTACACCTTC.

This clone has only one observation. The chain couples TRBV5-4 to TRBJ2-1, with 10 nucleotides matching TRBD2. The length of the CDR3 is 15 residues. Trimming took 1 base from V and 5 from J; bases not matched to a gene: 3. Germline V CDR1 and CDR2: SGHNT, YYREEE (reference sequence). This CDR3 reads CASSLSLAGDNEQFF. The DNA of the CDR3 is TGTGCCAGCAGCTTGTCGCTAGCGGGAGACAATGAGCAGTTCTTC. The full variable domain, its missing parts supplied by reference TRBV5-4 and TRBJ2-1, is ETGVTQSPTHLIKTRGQQVTLRCSSQSGHNTVSWYQQALGQGPQFIFQYYREEENGRGNFPPRFSGLQFPNYSSELNVNALELDDSALYLCASSLSLAGDNEQFFGPGTRLTVL.

This clone was recorded once. CDR3 amino acids: CASSLFGRGELFF. The CDR3 DNA sequence: TGTGCCAGCAGTTTATTCGGCCGAGGGGAGCTGTTTTTT. The chain joins TRBV27 to TRBJ2-2, with no clear D. Germline lookup yields CDR1 MNHEY and CDR2 SMNVEV (reference sequence). The CDR3 contains 13 residues. Trimming cost V 1 base and J 8 bases, with 8 bases left between them.

V and J are TRBV7-2 and TRBJ1-3; perhaps TRBD1 as D (6 bases). CDR1 and CDR2 from the germline V gene are SGHTA and FQGNSA. CDR3 length: 15 residues. Trimming left V 1 base short and J 7 bases short, with 14 bases between. The CDR3 reads CASSLGTVAFNTIYF. The CDR3 nucleotides read TGTGCCAGCAGCTTAGGGACAGTAGCATTTAACACCATATATTTT.